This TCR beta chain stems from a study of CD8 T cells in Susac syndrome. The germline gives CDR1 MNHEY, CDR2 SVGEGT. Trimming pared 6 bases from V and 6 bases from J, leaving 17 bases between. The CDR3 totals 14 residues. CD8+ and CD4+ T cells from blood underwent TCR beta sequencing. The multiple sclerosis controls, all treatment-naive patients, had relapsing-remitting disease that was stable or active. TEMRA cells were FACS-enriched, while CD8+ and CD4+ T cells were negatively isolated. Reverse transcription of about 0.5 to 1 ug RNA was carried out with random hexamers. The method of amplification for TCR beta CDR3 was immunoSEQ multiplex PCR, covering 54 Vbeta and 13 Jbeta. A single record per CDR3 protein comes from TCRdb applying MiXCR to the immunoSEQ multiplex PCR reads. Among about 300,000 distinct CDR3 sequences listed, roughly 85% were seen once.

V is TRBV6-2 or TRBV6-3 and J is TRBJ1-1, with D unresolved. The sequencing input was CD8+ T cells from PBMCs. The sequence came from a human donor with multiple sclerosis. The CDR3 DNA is TGTGCCAGCAGGCCGACACACGAAATACCTGAAGCTTTCTTT. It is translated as CASRPTHEIPEAFF.